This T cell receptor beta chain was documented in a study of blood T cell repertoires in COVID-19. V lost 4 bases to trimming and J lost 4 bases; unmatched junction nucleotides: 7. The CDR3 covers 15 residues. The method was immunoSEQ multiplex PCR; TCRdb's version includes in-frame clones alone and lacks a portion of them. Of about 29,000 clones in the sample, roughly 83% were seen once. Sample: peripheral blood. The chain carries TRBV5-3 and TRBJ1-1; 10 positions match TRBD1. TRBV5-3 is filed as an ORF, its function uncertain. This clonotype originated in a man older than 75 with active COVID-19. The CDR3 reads CARSEDRGRTTEAFF. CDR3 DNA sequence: TGTGCCAGAAGCGAAGACAGGGGGCGCACCACTGAAGCTTTCTTT.